A single sample gave rise to the 5 T cell receptor beta chains below, sequenced in a study of blood T cell repertoires in COVID-19. The assay was immunoSEQ multiplex PCR, and TCRdb's table has in-frame clones only and misses some. The sample has about 140,000 clones, approximately 78% seen once. Specimen: peripheral blood. These receptors were obtained from a man aged 55 to 70 who had recovered from COVID-19.

This chain links TRBV10-3 with TRBJ2-3; TRBD2 matches at 10 bases. The CDR3 extends over 16 amino acids. Germline V gives CDR1 ENHRY, CDR2 SYGVKD. V shed 2 bases, J shed 5 bases, and the junction held 7 bases outside the gene matches. Here the CDR3 reads CAISEGAGGQVDTQYF. CDR3 coding DNA: TGTGCCATCAGTGAGGGAGCGGGAGGGCAGGTAGATACGCAGTATTTT.

This clone was seen just once. The chain carries TRBV19 and TRBJ1-5, with 7 bases fitting TRBD1. Germline values: CDR1 LNHDA, CDR2 SQIVND (reference sequence). Trimming at V came to 2 bases and at J to 4 bases, leaving 8 bases not matched to a gene. The CDR3 is made up of 16 amino acids. The CDR3 is CASSIYSTGENQPQHF. Written as DNA, the CDR3 is TGTGCCAGTAGTATATACTCAACAGGGGAAAATCAGCCCCAGCATTTT.

The chain employs TRBV5-5 and TRBJ1-2; possibly TRBD1 for D (5 bases). Germline assignment: CDR1 SGHKS and CDR2 YYEKEE (reference sequence). Trimming took off 4 bases at V and 5 bases at J, with 9 bases between the two ends. The CDR3 is made up of 12 amino acids. CDR3 nucleotides: TGTGCCAGCAGCCCGGGACTTTATGGCTACACCTTC. It encodes CASSPGLYGYTF. The variable domain in full, with the rest retrieved from reference TRBV5-5 and TRBJ1-2, is DAGVTQSPTHLIKTRGQQVTLRCSPISGHKSVSWYQQVLGQGPQFIFQYYEKEERGRGNFPDRFSARQFPNYSSELNVNALLLGDSALYLCASSPGLYGYTFGSGTRLTVV.

This sequence joins TRBV2 and TRBJ2-2; D is unresolved. Germline CDR1 is SNHLY and CDR2 is FYNNEI. Trimming pared 7 bases from V and 0 bases from J, leaving 9 bases between. This CDR3 has 14 amino acids. In DNA form, the CDR3 reads TGTGCCAGCAAGAGAGGTACGAACACCGGGGAGCTGTTTTTT. Protein: CASKRGTNTGELFF.

CDR3 protein: CASSYSPSPGGDSGELFF. The CDR3 nucleotides read TGTGCCAGCAGTTATTCCCCATCGCCGGGGGGGGACTCCGGGGAGCTGTTTTTT. The rearrangement joins TRBV6-7 to TRBJ2-2; 8 bases match TRBD2. TRBV6-7 is reported as an ORF; its role is uncertain. After removal of 3 bases from V and 6 bases from J, the junction contained 15 bases not matched to a gene. The CDR3 is 18 amino acids.